These 24 T cell receptor beta chains were all obtained from the same sample, sequenced in a study of shared clonotypes between healthy human individuals. Clones were read by immunoSEQ multiplex PCR, and TCRdb kept only the in-frame ones, dropping some. The sample has some 2.1 million clones; 85% to 95% are singletons. Sequences were obtained from naive CD4+ T cells sorted from blood. Subset specified: CD45RA+ positively selected. These receptors originate from a man younger than 35 in good health.

V usage is TRBV29-1 and J usage is TRBJ2-1; D is unresolved. Trimming stripped 4 bases from V and 0 bases from J, with 10 bases between. The CDR3 has 14 amino acids. Germline V gene sequence: CDR1 SQVTM, CDR2 ANQGSEA. CDR3 nucleotides: TGCAGCGTTGGGAGAGCCATCTCCTACAATGAGCAGTTCTTC. As protein: CSVGRAISYNEQFF.

The rearrangement uses TRBV11-2 and TRBJ2-7; D is uncertain. The V and J ends lost 0 bases and 2 bases respectively, with 11 bases between them. The CDR3 spans 15 residues. CDR1 and CDR2 (germline): SGHAT, FQNNGV. The CDR3 sequence: CASSLDLGAPYEQYF. The CDR3 region has the DNA TGTGCCAGCAGCTTAGATCTAGGAGCCCCCTACGAGCAGTACTTC.

Concerning this clone: Other DNA sequences of this sample code for an identical CDR3. The V gene is TRBV6-6, the J gene TRBJ2-5; no definite D call. Germline V gene lookup returns CDR1 MNHNY and CDR2 SVGAGI (reference sequence). The V end was cut by 0 bases, the J end by 5 bases, with 4 bases between. This CDR3 is built from 12 residues. The CDR3 protein is CASSYSRETQYF. CDR3 nucleotide sequence: TGTGCCAGCAGTTACTCGAGGGAGACCCAGTACTTC.

The V and J genes are TRBV9 and TRBJ1-5; D gene uncertain. Germline loops: CDR1 SGDLS, CDR2 YYNGEE. Trimming shortened V by 0 bases and J by 4 bases, and 11 bases separated the two germline ends. This CDR3 region has 15 residues. CDR3 protein: CASSVEAATNQPQHF. The CDR3 coding sequence is TGTGCCAGCAGCGTAGAGGCAGCTACTAATCAGCCCCAGCATTTT.

The gene calls are TRBV2 and TRBJ2-7; D unclear. Trimming pared 7 bases from V and 5 bases from J, leaving 12 bases between. CDR1 SNHLY and CDR2 FYNNEI come from the germline V gene. The CDR3 sequence is 12 residues long. The CDR3, as DNA: TGTGCCAGCACAAAAATAGAGGACGAGCAGTACTTC. Translation: CASTKIEDEQYF.

V usage is TRBV5-6 and J usage is TRBJ2-7, with 9 bases lining up with TRBD1. This CDR3 has 15 amino acids. CDR1 is SGHDT and CDR2 is YYEEEE in the germline V gene. V lost 0 bases, J lost 6 bases, and 7 bases stayed unmatched. The CDR3 protein is CASSLAPTGGREQYF. CDR3 sequence (DNA): TGTGCCAGCAGCTTGGCCCCGACAGGGGGGCGCGAGCAGTACTTC.

This clone was counted a single time. The chain links TRBV5-6 to TRBJ1-5; D not resolved. Germline values: CDR1 SGHDT, CDR2 YYEEEE. Trimming cost V 2 bases and J 4 bases, with 10 bases left between them. The CDR3 length is 14 residues. The CDR3 here is CASSFRALNQPQHF. In DNA form, the CDR3 reads TGTGCCAGCAGCTTTCGGGCCCTAAATCAGCCCCAGCATTTT.

As concerns this clone: At one boundary the junction diverges from the germline segment, which might be a read error. The gene calls are TRBV2 and TRBJ2-7; 9 bases fit TRBD2. The CDR3 totals 12 residues. In germline, CDR1 is SNHLY, CDR2 FYNNEI. The CDR3 region is CASSDLAGTIDF. For the CDR3, the DNA is TGTGCCAGCAGTGATCTAGCGGGGACCATAGACTTC.

This clone was recorded once. In the same sample, other DNA sequences code for this CDR3. V is TRBV9 and J is TRBJ1-2; weak D call: TRBD1 (5 bases). CDR1 is SGDLS and CDR2 is YYNGEE in the germline V gene. V dropped 0 bases and J dropped 4 bases, with 10 bases sitting between them. The length of the CDR3 is 14 residues. Here the CDR3 DNA reads TGTGCCAGCAGCGTAGAGGGTAGGGGCTATGGCTACACCTTC. Translating it yields CASSVEGRGYGYTF.

In this sample, this clone turned up once. Within the sample, other DNA sequences also encode this same CDR3. The V gene is TRBV7-9, the J gene TRBJ1-1; D not resolved. Trimming left V 3 bases short and J 1 base short, with 6 bases between. Germline values: CDR1 SEHNR, CDR2 FQNEAQ (reference sequence). The CDR3 spans 13 residues. CDR3 sequence reads: CASSFSGNTEAFF. Here the CDR3 DNA reads TGTGCCAGCAGCTTCTCGGGGAACACTGAAGCTTTCTTT. Using reference TRBV7-9 and TRBJ1-1 for the parts outside the CDR3, the full variable domain is DTGVSQNPRHKITKRGQNVTFRCDPISEHNRLYWYRQTLGQGPEFLTYFQNEAQLEKSRLLSDRFSAERPKGSFSTLEIQRTEQGDSAMYLCASSFSGNTEAFFGQGTRLTVV.

J is TRBJ1-3 and V is TRBV2; D is uncertain. The germline V gene encodes CDR1 SNHLY and CDR2 FYNNEI. The V and J ends lost 0 bases and 4 bases respectively, with 19 bases between them. This CDR3 contains 18 residues. CDR3: CASSEALRSLSLGNTIYF. DNA of the CDR3: TGTGCCAGCAGTGAAGCGCTTCGGTCTTTGTCTCTCGGAAACACCATATATTTT.

This chain joins TRBV5-6 and TRBJ1-5, with 9 bases aligning to TRBD1. V trimming: 3 bases; J trimming: 7 bases; junction bases outside the gene matches: 11. The CDR3 length is 16 residues. The germline V gene encodes CDR1 SGHDT and CDR2 YYEEEE. The CDR3 region is CASSSGTGPGGQPQHF. Written as DNA, the CDR3 is TGTGCCAGCAGCTCGGGGACAGGGCCGGGGGGACAGCCCCAGCATTTT.

The chain joins TRBV4-1 to TRBJ1-2; weak D call: TRBD1 (5 bases). The CDR3 runs to 14 residues. Trimming removed 5 bases at V and 14 bases at J, with 24 bases between. Looked up from germline, CDR1 is MGHRA and CDR2 is YSYEKL. The CDR3 nucleotides read TGCGCCAGCAGCTTCCTCCGAAGGGCAGGGAGTAAGACCTTC. Translated: CASSFLRRAGSKTF.

The rearrangement joins TRBV4-1 to TRBJ2-5; 11 bases are a match to TRBD1. The DNA end is more similar to TRBJ2-7, so the J call may be wrong. The germline CDR1 and CDR2 sequences are MGHRA and YSYEKL. This CDR3 has 16 residues. Here the CDR3 reads CASSLIGTGGSYEQYF. As DNA, the CDR3 is TGCGCCAGCAGCCTCATCGGGACAGGGGGTTCCTACGAGCAGTACTTC.

The chain has TRBV5-6 and TRBJ2-5, with 7 bases fitting TRBD1. CDR1 is SGHDT, CDR2 YYEEEE, per germline. This CDR3 contains 13 residues. Trimming cost V 3 bases and J 4 bases; bases outside gene matches: 3. In DNA, the CDR3 is TGTGCCAGCAGCTCAGGGGGAAGAGAGACCCAGTACTTC. This encodes CASSSGGRETQYF.

The chain carries TRBV6-6 and TRBJ2-1; TRBD2 might be the D (5 bases). The length of the CDR3 is 15 residues. V lost 6 bases and J 10 bases, leaving 22 bases between the germline ends. Looked up from germline, CDR1 is MNHNY and CDR2 is SVGAGI (reference sequence). The CDR3 region is CASRTWEPQAGEQFF. CDR3 coding DNA: TGTGCCAGCAGAACCTGGGAACCCCAGGCGGGCGAGCAGTTCTTC.

This clone has just a few counts. The V and J genes are TRBV29-1 and TRBJ2-4; D is perhaps TRBD2 (5 bases). Germline assignment: CDR1 SQVTM and CDR2 ANQGSEA. The CDR3 loop spans 12 amino acids. V dropped 6 bases and J dropped 5 bases, with 11 bases sitting between them. The CDR3 here is CSVASGENIQYF. The CDR3 bases are TGCAGCGTCGCGTCCGGGGAAAACATTCAGTACTTC. The entire variable domain, with the rest obtained from reference TRBV29-1 and TRBJ2-4, is as follows: SAVISQKPSRDICQRGTSLTIQCQVDSQVTMMFWYRQQPGQSLTLIATANQGSEATYESGFVIDKFPISRPNLTFSTLTVSNMSPEDSSIYLCSVASGENIQYFGAGTRLSVL.

Regarding this clone: Other DNA sequences in the same sample also yield this CDR3. The V and J genes are TRBV5-1 and TRBJ1-6; 9 positions match TRBD1. In germline, CDR1 is SGHRS, CDR2 YFSETQ. This CDR3 is 14 amino acids long. With 4 bases clipped from V and 10 bases from J, the junction kept 6 bases outside the gene matches. The CDR3 sequence is CASSRDRENSPLHF. The CDR3 DNA reads as TGCGCCAGCAGCCGGGACAGGGAGAACTCACCCCTCCACTTT. The full variable domain, its missing parts supplied by reference TRBV5-1 and TRBJ1-6, is KAGVTQTPRYLIKTRGQQVTLSCSPISGHRSVSWYQQTPGQGLQFLFEYFSETQRNKGNFPGRFSGRQFSNSRSEMNVSTLELGDSALYLCASSRDRENSPLHFGNGTRLTVT.

The chain joins TRBV7-9 to TRBJ1-2; D not resolved. CDR1 SEHNR and CDR2 FQNEAQ come from the germline V gene (reference sequence). The CDR3 extends over 13 amino acids. Deletions cut 4 bases from V and 5 bases from J, with 11 bases between. This CDR3 is CASSSRPLYGYTF. The DNA for the CDR3 is TGTGCCAGCAGCTCGAGGCCCCTTTATGGCTACACCTTC. Full variable domain (missing parts from reference TRBV7-9 and TRBJ1-2): DTGVSQNPRHKITKRGQNVTFRCDPISEHNRLYWYRQTLGQGPEFLTYFQNEAQLEKSRLLSDRFSAERPKGSFSTLEIQRTEQGDSAMYLCASSSRPLYGYTFGSGTRLTVV.

A note on this clone: This sample includes further DNA sequences coding for the same CDR3. The J gene is TRBJ1-1, the V gene TRBV29-1, with unresolved D. Trimming removed 6 bases at V and 0 bases at J, with 11 bases between. Germline CDR1 and CDR2: SQVTM and ANQGSEA. The CDR3 has 13 amino acids. CDR3 region: CSVERRLNTEAFF. CDR3 in DNA: TGCAGCGTCGAACGACGGCTGAACACTGAAGCTTTCTTT.

The chain joins TRBV30 to TRBJ1-6; 8 positions agree with TRBD1. Trimming removed 1 base from V and 8 bases from J; junction bases left unmatched: 1. CDR3 length: 13 residues. The germline gives CDR1 GTSNPN, CDR2 SVGIG (reference sequence). The CDR3 DNA reads TGTGCCTGGAGTGCGACAGGGGATTCACCCCTCCACTTT. Encoded protein: CAWSATGDSPLHF. The variable domain in full, completed from reference TRBV30 and TRBJ1-6, reads SQTIHQWPATLVQPVGSPLSLECTVEGTSNPNLYWYRQAAGRGLQLLFYSVGIGQISSEVPQNLSASRPQDRQFILSSKKLLLSDSGFYLCAWSATGDSPLHFGNGTRLTVT.

The chain is built from TRBV4-1 and TRBJ2-6; D remains unclear. V was pared by 4 bases and J by 2 bases, with 9 bases between. This CDR3 region has 15 residues. Germline V lookup: CDR1 MGHRA, CDR2 YSYEKL. This chain's CDR3 is CASSLERTGANVLTF. CDR3 coding DNA: TGCGCCAGCAGCCTAGAAAGGACTGGGGCCAACGTCCTGACTTTC.

This chain uses TRBV29-1 with TRBJ1-1, with TRBD1 as a possible D gene (6 bases). Germline CDR1 SQVTM, CDR2 ANQGSEA. The V end was cut by 5 bases, the J end by 3 bases, with 13 bases between. The CDR3 is made up of 13 amino acids. The CDR3 here is CSVLGGWDTEAFF. The DNA of the CDR3 is TGCAGCGTTTTAGGGGGTTGGGACACTGAAGCTTTCTTT.

The J gene is TRBJ2-7, the V gene TRBV6-5; 7 bases match TRBD1. CDR3 size: 12 residues. V trimming: 5 bases; J trimming: 8 bases; junction bases outside the gene matches: 6. The germline V gene encodes CDR1 MNHEY and CDR2 SVGAGI. The CDR3 DNA follows: TGTGCCAGCAGTCCCGACAGGGTCAAGCAGTACTTC. This gives the protein CASSPDRVKQYF.